These 26 T cell receptor beta chains were sequenced from one sample in a study of T cell responses to AZD1222 COVID-19 vaccine. Measured with immunoSEQ multiplex PCR; TCRdb has only the in-frame clones, and not every one. The table has 95,000 to 110,000 clones, 80% to 90% seen once. Sequencing was performed on peripheral blood, taken on day 0 of AZD1222 vaccination. The receptors originated from an adult in good health.

The chain links TRBV7-3 to TRBJ2-6; the D gene could be TRBD1 or TRBD2 (5 bases each). Trimming took 1 base from V and 0 from J, leaving 16 bases between them. Germline V gene data show CDR1 as SGHTA and CDR2 as FQGTGA. This CDR3 comprises 19 residues. For the CDR3, the DNA is TGTGCCAGCAGCTTAAGGGACCTTTACCGGACCTCTGGGGCCAACGTCCTGACTTTC. Translating gives CASSLRDLYRTSGANVLTF.

This chain uses TRBV28 with TRBJ1-1; 8 bases agree with TRBD1. J gave up 0 bases and V 5 bases, and 8 bases lay outside the gene matches. The CDR3 has 16 residues. CDR1 is MDHEN, CDR2 SYDVKM, per germline. CDR3 DNA: TGTGCCAGCAGTCACAGACAGGGGAACATGAACACTGAAGCTTTCTTT. It encodes CASSHRQGNMNTEAFF.

This clone was seen more than once but under ten times. The chain employs TRBV11-2 and TRBJ1-1; D not resolved. The CDR3 sequence is 15 residues long. Trimming pared 1 base from V and 1 base from J, leaving 10 bases between. The germline gives CDR1 SGHAT, CDR2 FQNNGV. CDR3 bases: TGTGCCAGCAGCTTAGGCTTAATTGAGAACACTGAAGCTTTCTTT. Its protein is CASSLGLIENTEAFF.

The chain couples TRBV18 to TRBJ2-1; 14 bases fit TRBD2. Germline CDR1 and CDR2: KGHSH and LQKENI. This CDR3 is 16 amino acids long. V shed 1 base, J shed 8 bases, and the junction held 4 bases outside the gene matches. The CDR3 sequence: CASSPRLAGGRDEQFF. CDR3 DNA: TGTGCCAGCTCACCACGACTAGCGGGAGGGAGGGATGAGCAGTTCTTC.

The chain links TRBV10-3 to TRBJ2-3; TRBD2 is a possible D gene (6 bases). The V end was cut by 11 bases, the J end by 2 bases, with 17 bases between. The CDR3 covers 14 residues. Germline CDR1 reads ENHRY; CDR2 reads SYGVKD. As DNA, the CDR3 is TGTGCCCCGTACCCCGGGACTGTCACAGATACGCAGTATTTT. As protein: CAPYPGTVTDTQYF.

Concerning this clone itself: At one end, the junction sequence differs from germline, possibly due to a read error. J is TRBJ1-3 and V is TRBV7-7, with TRBD1 identical over 9 bases. The germline CDR1 and CDR2 sequences are SSHAT and FNYEAQ (reference sequence). The CDR3 totals 16 residues. The CDR3 nucleotides read TGTGCTAGCAGCGCCGGGACAGGGATCTCTGGAAACACCATATATTTT. Amino acid sequence: CASSAGTGISGNTIYF. The complete variable domain, with remaining parts taken from reference TRBV7-7 and TRBJ1-3, reads GAGVSQSPRYKVTKRGQDVTLRCDPISSHATLYWYQQALGQGPEFLTYFNYEAQPDKSGLPSDRFSAERPEGSISTLTIQRTEQRDSAMYRCASSAGTGISGNTIYFGEGSWLTVV.

The J gene is TRBJ2-2, the V gene TRBV24-1, with TRBD2 matching 8 bases. V lost 10 bases and J lost 5; bases outside the gene matches: 8. The CDR3 is 14 amino acids. Looked up from germline, CDR1 is KGHDR and CDR2 is SFDVKD. The CDR3 loop reads CATRASGGTGELFF. CDR3 nucleotides: TGTGCCACGCGGGCATCGGGAGGGACCGGGGAGCTGTTTTTT.

The chain recombines TRBV2 with TRBJ2-2, with 7 nucleotides matching TRBD1. Germline values: CDR1 SNHLY, CDR2 FYNNEI. V was pared by 5 bases and J by 2 bases, with 5 bases of the junction left unmatched. CDR3 length: 15 amino acids. The CDR3, as DNA: TGTGCCAGCAGTCCCGGACAGGCTAACACCGGGGAGCTGTTTTTT. Its protein product is CASSPGQANTGELFF. The whole variable domain, remainder taken from reference TRBV2 and TRBJ2-2, is EPEVTQTPSHQVTQMGQEVILRCVPISNHLYFYWYRQILGQKVEFLVSFYNNEISEKSEIFDDQFSVERPDGSNFTLKIRSTKLEDSAMYFCASSPGQANTGELFFGEGSRLTVL.

A note on this clone: Within the sample, other DNA sequences also encode this same CDR3. The chain employs TRBV5-4 and TRBJ2-5; D not resolved. In germline, CDR1 is SGHNT, CDR2 YYREEE (reference sequence). The V and J ends lost 1 base and 0 bases respectively, with 7 bases between them. The CDR3 spans 14 residues. In DNA, the CDR3 is TGTGCCAGCAGCTTGCCGGCGGACCAAGAGACCCAGTACTTC. This gives the protein CASSLPADQETQYF.

The chain has TRBV6-5 and TRBJ1-6; no clear D gene. CDR1 is MNHEY and CDR2 is SVGAGI in the germline V gene. The CDR3 has 14 amino acids. Deletions cut 2 bases from V and 10 bases from J, with 12 bases between. The CDR3 sequence: CASSYGRAWSPLHF. The CDR3 nucleotides are TGTGCCAGCAGTTACGGTAGGGCTTGGTCACCCCTCCACTTT.

The rearrangement joins TRBV29-1 to TRBJ1-6; D is undetermined. The V end lost 3 bases, the J end lost 5 bases, and 8 bases lay between the germline ends. Germline V CDR1 and CDR2: SQVTM, ANQGSEA. The CDR3 has 13 amino acids. CDR3 loop: CSVESQHNSPLHF. CDR3 bases: TGCAGCGTTGAGTCCCAACATAATTCACCCCTCCACTTT.

The chain recombines TRBV19 with TRBJ2-2, with 9 bases identical to TRBD1. V was pared by 6 bases and J by 7 bases, with 12 bases of the junction left unmatched. Germline V gene sequence: CDR1 LNHDA, CDR2 SQIVND (reference sequence). The CDR3 loop spans 16 amino acids. The CDR3 spells CASSYLRTGGVGELFF. The CDR3 region has the DNA TGTGCCAGTAGCTACCTTAGAACAGGGGGCGTCGGGGAGCTGTTTTTT.

This chain connects TRBV2 to TRBJ1-2, with D unclear. CDR3 size: 12 residues. Between the trimmed V and J ends, which lost 6 bases and 2 bases, there was a span of 7 bases. Looked up from germline, CDR1 is SNHLY and CDR2 is FYNNEI. The CDR3 spells CASRSPNYGYTF. CDR3 coding DNA: TGTGCCAGCAGGTCGCCGAACTATGGCTACACCTTC.

The chain is built from TRBV7-8 and TRBJ2-7, with 9 bases that match TRBD1. The V and J ends lost 5 bases and 0 bases, in that order; junction bases with no gene match: 8. The CDR3 totals 16 residues. Germline CDR1 is SGHVS and CDR2 is FQNEAQ. This chain's CDR3 is CASSQGRDRASYEQYF. The CDR3 nucleotides read TGTGCCAGCAGCCAAGGCCGGGACAGGGCCTCCTACGAGCAGTACTTC.

The chain couples TRBV9 to TRBJ2-3, with 7 bases aligning to TRBD2. Germline V gene sequence: CDR1 SGDLS, CDR2 YYNGEE. This CDR3 region has 15 residues. Trimming removed 0 bases from V and 6 bases from J; junction bases left unmatched: 7. CDR3 sequence: CASSVGSGAKDTQYF. CDR3 sequence (DNA): TGTGCCAGCAGCGTAGGAAGCGGGGCTAAGGATACGCAGTATTTT.

V usage is TRBV4-2 and J usage is TRBJ1-5; D is undetermined. The CDR3 totals 14 residues. Per the germline V gene, CDR1 is LGHNA and CDR2 is YNFKEQ. V lost 0 bases and J 6 bases, leaving 9 bases between the germline ends. Written as DNA, the CDR3 is TGTGCCAGCAGCCAAGATTTAGGGATTCAGCCCCAGCATTTT. Encoded protein: CASSQDLGIQPQHF.

The V gene is TRBV28, the J gene TRBJ1-3; D not certain. The germline V gene has CDR1 MDHEN and CDR2 SYDVKM. Trimming left V 5 bases short and J 6 bases short, with 14 bases between. The CDR3 spans 14 residues. The CDR3 DNA follows: TGTGCCAGCAGTCCGCGGGCCGGGGAAAACACCATATATTTT. It translates to CASSPRAGENTIYF. Filled out from reference TRBV28 and TRBJ1-3, the complete variable domain reads DVKVTQSSRYLVKRTGEKVFLECVQDMDHENMFWYRQDPGLGLRLIYFSYDVKMKEKGDIPEGYSVSREKKERFSLILESASTNQTSMYLCASSPRAGENTIYFGEGSWLTVV.

The V call is TRBV3-1 (or the pseudogene TRBV3-2), the J call TRBJ1-5; no reliable D call. V lost 4 bases to trimming and J lost 9 bases, with 19 bases between them. Germline V gene data show CDR1 as LGHDT and CDR2 as YNNKEL (reference sequence). This CDR3 has 15 residues. CDR3 protein: CASSPSGEPQVPQHF. The CDR3 nucleotides read TGTGCCAGCAGCCCTTCTGGGGAACCGCAGGTGCCCCAGCATTTT.

V and J are TRBV19 and TRBJ2-1; D uncertain. The CDR3 consists of 12 residues. CDR1 and CDR2 from the germline V gene are LNHDA and SQIVND (reference sequence). The germline V and J ends were trimmed by 10 bases and 9 bases, with 16 bases remaining between them. The CDR3 region is CATFDPGAEQFF. Written as DNA, the CDR3 is TGTGCCACTTTCGACCCTGGAGCTGAGCAGTTCTTC.

V is TRBV18 and J is TRBJ1-2; TRBD1 matches 9 bases. The V and J ends lost 2 bases and 2 bases, in that order; junction bases with no gene match: 12. Germline V gene sequence: CDR1 KGHSH, CDR2 LQKENI. The CDR3 is 18 amino acids. The CDR3 region has the DNA TGTGCCAGCTCACCAATCGCCCCAGAGACAGGGGGAAACTATGGCTACACCTTC. It encodes CASSPIAPETGGNYGYTF.

Written as DNA, the CDR3 is TGTGCCAGCAGCTTGACTAGCGGTGCAGATACGCAGTATTTT. Its protein is CASSLTSGADTQYF. The V call is TRBV5-5, the J call TRBJ2-3; 8 bases agree with TRBD2. Germline V gene lookup returns CDR1 SGHKS and CDR2 YYEKEE (reference sequence). This CDR3 spans 14 amino acids. With V trimmed by 1 base and J by 4 bases, 2 bases remained unmatched.

V is TRBV5-1 and J is TRBJ2-7; D ambiguous. The V and J ends lost 1 base and 6 bases respectively, with 5 bases between them. The CDR3 is 11 amino acids. Germline V CDR1 and CDR2: SGHRS, YFSETQ. For the CDR3, the DNA is TGCGCCAGCAGCTTGTGGGGCGAGCAGTACTTC. The encoded protein is CASSLWGEQYF.

CDR3 amino acids: CASSIGTGSTDTQYF. Written as DNA, the CDR3 is TGTGCCAGTAGTATCGGGACAGGGTCCACAGATACGCAGTATTTT. This chain connects TRBV19 to TRBJ2-3; 9 bases line up with TRBD1. The junction had 3 bases not matched to a gene; V was cut back by 3 bases and J by 2 bases. From germline, CDR1 is LNHDA and CDR2 SQIVND (reference sequence). This CDR3 is 15 amino acids long.

This clone has a single count. The rearrangement joins TRBV12-3 or TRBV12-4 to TRBJ1-2; TRBD1 aligns across 7 bases. With 6 bases clipped from V and 4 bases from J, the junction kept 2 bases outside the gene matches. The CDR3 covers 12 residues. CDR3: CASSRDSYGYTF. The CDR3 DNA reads TGTGCCAGCAGCCGGGACAGCTATGGCTACACCTTC.

The chain combines TRBV7-6 with TRBJ1-3; no definite D call. V lost 1 base and J 0 bases, leaving 7 bases between the germline ends. This CDR3 has 15 amino acids. CDR1 SGHVS and CDR2 FNYEAQ come from the germline V gene. Here the CDR3 DNA reads TGTGCCAGCAGCTTAGGAAGTTCCTCTGGAAACACCATATATTTT. The encoded protein is CASSLGSSSGNTIYF.

The rearrangement links TRBV30 to TRBJ2-6; perhaps TRBD1 as D (6 bases). Trimming left V 2 bases short and J 2 bases short, with 16 bases between. This CDR3 has 17 amino acids. Germline CDR1 GTSNPN, CDR2 SVGIG (reference sequence). The CDR3 spells CAWSSLNRVAGANVLTF. As DNA, the CDR3 is TGTGCCTGGAGTTCCCTTAACAGGGTCGCTGGGGCCAACGTCCTGACTTTC. Variable domain in full (rest from reference TRBV30 and TRBJ2-6): SQTIHQWPATLVQPVGSPLSLECTVEGTSNPNLYWYRQAAGRGLQLLFYSVGIGQISSEVPQNLSASRPQDRQFILSSKKLLLSDSGFYLCAWSSLNRVAGANVLTFGAGSRLTVL.